These 4 T cell receptor beta chains were sequenced from one sample in a study of T cells in Graves' hyperthyroidism and ophthalmopathy. RNA transcripts provided the source from which TCR beta CDR3 regions were amplified. Using the HTBI primer set, a first-round RT-PCR was run on the TCR CDR3. TCRdb processed the multiplex PCR reads anew with MiXCR; each CDR3 protein has one entry. The data contain 350,000 to 400,000 distinct CDR3 sequences, about 15% of them singletons. The source material was blood. All receptors derive from a woman in her 30s with Graves' hyperthyroidism.

In its sample, this clonotype was seen many times. The chain joins TRBV28 to TRBJ2-7; D might be TRBD1 (6 bases). The CDR3 loop spans 14 amino acids. Germline lookup yields CDR1 MDHEN and CDR2 SYDVKM. V was cut by 6 bases and J by 3 bases, with 15 bases left in between. The CDR3 DNA follows: TGTGCCAGCAGGCCCGGACAGAAATTCTACGAGCAGTACTTC. Its translation is CASRPGQKFYEQYF.

In this sample, this clonotype turned up many times. J is TRBJ2-5 and V is TRBV6-1; 11 nucleotides align to TRBD2. The CDR3 runs to 15 residues. V gave up 5 bases and J gave up 4 bases; unmatched junction bases: 6. Per germline, CDR1 MNHNS and CDR2 SASEGT. CDR3: CASSLSGRASETQYF. The CDR3 nucleotides are TGTGCCAGCAGTCTTAGCGGGAGGGCTTCAGAGACCCAGTACTTC.

This clonotype was counted ten times or more. The V gene is TRBV6-2 or TRBV6-3, the J gene TRBJ2-1; D gene unclear. The CDR3 is made up of 12 amino acids. V was trimmed by 6 bases and J by 7 bases, leaving 10 bases between them. Germline CDR1 and CDR2: MNHEY and SVGEGT. The CDR3 sequence: CASRQRLNEQFF. The CDR3 DNA reads TGTGCCAGCAGACAAAGGCTTAATGAGCAGTTCTTC.

Points on this clonotype: This could be a read error, since a much larger clone is one nucleotide away. The chain recombines TRBV2 with TRBJ1-2; D gene ambiguous. With 8 bases removed from V and 2 bases from J, the gap between germline ends came to 12 bases. This CDR3 is built from 13 residues. Germline V lookup: CDR1 SNHLY, CDR2 FYNNEI. CDR3 loop: CASAGSSNYGYTF. The CDR3, as DNA: TGTGCCAGCGCGGGCAGTTCCAACTATGGCTACACCTTC.